This T cell receptor beta chain was recorded in a study of cytomegalovirus exposure and HLA in healthy donors (dated by TCRdb to about 2017). In terms of the full investigation: An earlier analysis of a few hundred of the donors reported around 280 Gb of sequence data and 95 million to 130 million unique TCR beta sequences obtained from about 170 million T cells. Approximately 310 gigabases of sequencing data and 70 million to 95 million unique TCR sequences made up an early release that covered several hundred HLA-typed donors. The genetic ancestry cluster associated with self-reported Caucasian donors included 65% to 90% of the 350 to 500 genotyped donors. The study aimed to test whether cataloging public T cell receptors could reveal signatures of past pathogen exposure. The T cell repertoires of several hundred subjects were profiled by immunosequencing and related to cytomegalovirus serostatus. A separate validation cohort of approximately 120 different subjects was used in addition to the roughly 670-subject first cohort. To predict cytomegalovirus infection status, the study combined high-throughput TCR immunosequencing, statistical association of individual TCRs with disease status, and machine learning. A later analysis re-analyzed previously published TCR beta repertoires from hundreds of donors and added high-resolution HLA genotyping to study TCR occurrence patterns. Rather than drawing on any new phenotypic data, the later analysis identified candidate immune exposures from TCR beta sequences and the way those sequences occurred across donors. In an earlier analysis of around 540 of the donors, high-throughput TCR beta sequencing was used to judge whether each TCR beta V gene segment behaved as functional or pseudogenic. Donor age, sex, ethnicity and CMV serostatus were compiled alongside the repertoire data. Genome-wide SNP genotypes for about 65% of the 666 donors were used in a later genetic analysis, which treated that subset as a discovery cohort. All discovery cohort repertoires had been generated on a single sequencing platform. Class I and class II HLA loci were covered by the typing at four-digit resolution. The number of donors typed differed by locus, with 629-630 for A, B, C, DRB1 and DQB1, about 500 for DQA1, over 600 for DPA1, and approximately 470 for DPB1. Because of strong linkage in the cohort, roughly 5 DR-DQ haplotypes were treated as single units for association and clustering. On average, 235,054 unique TCR beta nucleotide sequences were sequenced per donor among 398 genotyped donors of the cohort, with roughly 18% of those sequences being non-productive. Study-wide conclusions, independent of this receptor: Compared with the 666-donor mean, donors in an Asian-associated ancestry cluster had fewer N-insertions in productive TCRs, according to a later genetic analysis. A few of the identified cytomegalovirus-associated TCR beta chains were confirmed in vitro to be specific for cytomegalovirus antigens. In a later analysis, several top co-occurrence clusters were reported to appear linked to parvovirus B19, influenza, CMV and Epstein-Barr virus. In a later analysis, HLA-associated TCR beta chains were found to be more clonally expanded and to have lower generation probabilities than equally common non-associated chains. The 87-base-pair reads could not distinguish some IMGT-functional V segments, including TRBV6-2 and TRBV6-3, so those segments were excluded. The earlier analysis of a few hundred of the donors excluded approximately 17 rarely observed V segments, including chromosome 9 orphons, because counts were too low. The study listed around 160 TCR beta chains as associated with cytomegalovirus. When HLA alleles, especially DR and DQ, strongly co-occurred, TCR associations were difficult to assign to individual alleles. Because HLA typing was unavailable for some donors at each locus, only the typed subset was used in association tests. According to the authors, the approach could potentially be generalized to other disease states and immunological phenotypes. This cohort had only TCR beta chains sequenced, and the lack of alpha or paired-chain data limited which features could be detected. According to a later analysis, most CMV-associated TCR beta chains appeared to be HLA-restricted, and the HLA associations seemed to be driven largely by CMV exposure. Correlated functional status among segregating V segments might reflect linkage disequilibrium, but an unknown experimental factor could not be ruled out. In an earlier analysis of under 600 of the donors, most TCR beta V segments were observed in productive rearrangements about 87% or about 30% of the time, broadly matching IMGT annotations. According to a later analysis, TCR association rates differed among HLA loci, with DRB1 alleles showing the most associated TCRs and HLA-C alleles showing the fewest. A further reported finding was that TCR beta sequences accurately predicted the HLA-A and HLA-B alleles for most subjects in the first cohort. A later genetic analysis associated a missense DCLRE1C variant with V-gene and J-gene trimming of TCR beta chains, and an independent cohort replicated the association. Sequencing depth was assumed to be roughly uniform across donors in the presence/absence analyses, though that assumption may not hold. While some public TCRs were present in many individuals, most TCR sequences turned up only very rarely across donors. A cluster of highly shared sequence variants was judged likely to represent a technical artifact of the sequencing pipeline. A later analysis associated about 17,000 TCR beta sequences with specific HLA alleles at a false discovery rate of 0.05. Cytomegalovirus status was reported to be diagnosed by the classifier with high specificity and sensitivity in both the original and validation cohorts. CMV serostatus was the only immune exposure information available for the cohort.

Taken from the germline V gene (reference sequence), the CDR1 and CDR2 loops are SEHNR and FQNEAQ. CDR3 length: 13 amino acids, cysteine to phenylalanine. Here the CDR3 DNA is all that survives: 39 bases in frame from base 1. V is clipped by 5 bases and J by 3 bases, and the sequence between their germline boundaries is 10 bases long. Of note for this clone: Which antigen it targets is not known. No clone much larger than this one lies a single base away; base qualities are absent.

The cohort comprised some 680 healthy bone marrow donors. Cohort members were all nominally healthy when sampled, although unrecorded immune exposures were likely present. The donor tested CMV seropositive, placing the donor among the roughly 300 seropositive members of the cohort. A peripheral blood sample was provided by each donor, and peripheral blood mononuclear cells were used for TCR beta sequencing. The Qiagen DNeasy Blood Extraction Kit was used to extract genomic DNA from the blood cell samples. Libraries were built with the immunoSEQ multiplex PCR assay. For the multiplex PCR, a mixture combining 60 forward primers for TCR Vbeta segments and 13 reverse primers for TCR Jbeta segments was used. Amplification of the CDR3 region of rearranged TCR beta genes was performed with a multiplex PCR assay on genomic DNA. Amplified TCR beta libraries were sequenced as 87-base-pair reads on the Illumina HiSeq System. The study's processing was this. Across the 500 to 850 repertoires, a later analysis counted tens of millions of unique TCR beta chains, some 11 million of which were shared by at least two donors. Raw reads were error-corrected and collapsed into unique sequences by a nearest-neighbor algorithm in which closely related sequences were merged to remove PCR and sequencing errors. Alignment of CDR3 sequences to IMGT reference sequences was used to assign V, D and J gene segments. For a sequence to be retained, a match of at least six nucleotides was required to both a V gene segment and a J gene segment. A rearrangement was called productive if the CDR3 had no stop codons and remained in frame with V and J, and every other rearrangement was called non-productive. Following IMGT convention, CDR3 was defined as the stretch from the second conserved V-encoded cysteine up to the conserved J-encoded phenylalanine. Sequences without an unambiguous match to a single V gene segment were excluded from the earlier analysis of approximately 600 of the donors. An earlier analysis of several hundred of the donors called V segments functional above 56.7% productive rearrangements and segregating when the between-donor standard deviation exceeded 5%. A statistical classification framework was developed to diagnose cytomegalovirus status using the catalog of TCR beta chain sequences. In a later analysis, TCR nucleotide sequences were compared against IMGT/GENE-DB human TR gene sequences so that V and J genes could be assigned. Using the TCRdist pipeline, a later analysis assigned CDR3 sequences along with most-parsimonious VDJ recombination scenarios. A later analysis defined each TCR beta chain by its CDR3 amino acid sequence plus V-gene family, and excluded reads lacking a unique V-gene family. A later analysis removed 550 to 650 highly shared, low-generation-probability nucleotide sequences to deal with suspected cross-contamination and a sequencing artifact. A later analysis calculated a clonal expansion index for each public chain from normalized within-repertoire ranks of inferred template counts. Generation probabilities in a later analysis came from a VDJ recombination model fitted to out-of-frame rearrangements, and those results were checked against IGoR. A later analysis scored TCR-TCR, TCR-HLA and TCR-CMV co-occurrence with hypergeometric tests, applying a repertoire-size bias correction to TCR pairs. A later analysis estimated false discovery rates by permuting HLA or CMV assignments 20 times. In a later analysis, co-occurring TCRs were grouped using DBSCAN, with TCRdist sequence similarity added in when clustering inside HLA-allele-positive subsets. Repertoires with fewer than 30,000 or more than 120,000 public chains were left out of co-occurrence clustering, as were a few repertoires with anomalous nucleotide sharing. Sourced from immuneACCESS, this table was stored by TCRdb with only in-frame sequences that have V and J called. A share of the clones is absent; for the studies checked, an unresolved V gene accounts for under half, and the remainder has no known explanation. D and trimming were read from the DNA, whereas the V and J calls and clone size are those reported in that table. For this sample the table gives about 170,000 clones, of which roughly 81% were detected only once. The leading ten clones occupy roughly 2.5% of the sample.

The clonotype comes from a man younger than 40 in good health and CMV-seropositive. The chain was built from TRBV7-9 and TRBJ1-2, and the D gene may be TRBD1, 6 bases matching. Sequences were obtained from PBMCs. CDR3 loop: CASSRTDHYGYTF. The DNA reads as follows: TGTGCCAGCAGCCGGACAGATCACTATGGCTACACCTTC.